This TCR beta chain is drawn from a study of PD-L1 blockade in urothelial cancer. The wider study: Atezolizumab, begun by patients at some point between 2012 and 2014, was given at 1,200 mg intravenously every 3 weeks. Blood-derived samples held a median approximately 140,000 T cells.

The table came from immunoSEQ multiplex PCR; TCRdb's copy has only in-frame clones and leaves some out. The table lists more than 45,000 clones, 88% of them singletons. CDR3 length equals 14 residues. Deletions cut 3 bases from V and 3 bases from J, with 10 bases between. Looked up from germline, CDR1 is SEHNR and CDR2 is FQNEAQ (reference sequence). The chain combines TRBV7-9 with TRBJ2-3; D may be TRBD2 (7 bases). The starting material was PBMCs, obtained around atezolizumab (anti-PD-L1) treatment. The source is a man of 80 years or more with urothelial cancer. DNA for the CDR3: TGTGCCAGCAGCTTCAGGGGAGGGACAGATACGCAGTATTTT. As protein: CASSFRGGTDTQYF.